The next 3 T cell receptor beta chains were all read from a single sample in a study of post-analysis software for immune sequencing data. Whole-study findings and limits: Five TRBV segments, TRBV5-6, TRBV5-1 and TRBV20-1 among them, were found more frequent in patients than controls.

No antigens are known for them. TCR beta libraries were prepared from cDNA with unique molecular identifiers. TCRdb reanalysed the PCR reads using MiXCR and keeps one entry per CDR3 protein. Here the sample spans around 440,000 distinct CDR3 sequences, over 35% being singletons. Sample: blood. Source of these receptors: a girl aged 10-17 years with multiple sclerosis.

The chain combines TRBV29-1 with TRBJ2-7; D unclear. This CDR3 contains 14 residues. Germline V gene sequence: CDR1 SQVTM, CDR2 ANQGSEA. The germline V and J ends were trimmed by 2 bases and 0 bases, with 11 bases remaining between them. Here the CDR3 reads CSVEFDRSSYEQYF. The DNA for the CDR3 is TGCAGCGTTGAATTTGACCGGAGCTCCTACGAGCAGTACTTC.

This clonotype was counted a few times. The genes are TRBV6-5 and TRBJ2-1, with TRBD1 matching 11 bases. Germline CDR1 and CDR2: MNHEY and SVGAGI. This CDR3 spans 16 amino acids. V gave up 7 bases and J gave up 9 bases; unmatched junction bases: 14. The CDR3 here is CASTPRGTGGFTEQFF. CDR3 sequence (DNA): TGTGCCAGCACCCCCAGGGGGACAGGGGGGTTTACTGAGCAGTTCTTC.

The rearrangement uses TRBV3-1 and TRBJ2-1, with 9 bases fitting TRBD2. V lost 3 bases and J lost 5; bases outside the gene matches: 11. In germline, CDR1 is LGHDT, CDR2 YNNKEL (reference sequence). The CDR3 length is 17 residues. This chain's CDR3 is CASSQGGGGRADNEQFF. DNA of the CDR3: TGTGCCAGCAGCCAGGGTGGTGGCGGGAGGGCCGACAATGAGCAGTTCTTC.